The 31 T cell receptor beta chains reported below all come from one sample, sequenced in a study of cytomegalovirus exposure and HLA in healthy donors. Clones were read by immunoSEQ multiplex PCR, and TCRdb kept only the in-frame ones, dropping some. Seen here are fewer than 250,000 clones, approximately 85% observed once, and the top ten hold over 1.1%. The material sequenced was PBMCs. Receptors were obtained from a woman aged 18-35 years in good health and CMV-seronegative.

This clone showed up just once. A single base separates this from a much larger clone, so it may be a read error. The genes are TRBV9 and TRBJ1-6, with 7 bases matching TRBD1. Germline CDR1 reads SGDLS; CDR2 reads YYNGEE. This CDR3 is built from 15 residues. J was trimmed by 4 bases and V by 4 bases; bases with no gene match: 5. The CDR3 coding sequence is TGTGCCAGCAGCCCGTGGACAGGTTATAATTCACCCCTCCACTTT. The encoded protein is CASSPWTGYNSPLHF. Using reference TRBV9 and TRBJ1-6 for the parts outside the CDR3, the full variable domain is DSGVTQTPKHLITATGQRVTLRCSPRSGDLSVYWYQQSLDQGLQFLIQYYNGEERAKGNILERFSAQQFPDLHSELNLSSLELGDSALYFCASSPWTGYNSPLHFGNGTRLTVT.

This chain connects TRBV7-9 to TRBJ2-7; a possible D gene is TRBD2 (5 bases). Trimming cost V 1 base and J 2 bases, with 15 bases left between them. Germline V gives CDR1 SEHNR, CDR2 FQNEAQ (reference sequence). The CDR3 is 16 residues long. CDR3 sequence reads: CASSLVWSGRPYEQYF. The CDR3 nucleotides are TGTGCCAGCAGCTTAGTTTGGAGCGGCAGACCCTACGAGCAGTACTTC. The full variable domain, completed using reference TRBV7-9 and TRBJ2-7, is DTGVSQNPRHKITKRGQNVTFRCDPISEHNRLYWYRQTLGQGPEFLTYFQNEAQLEKSRLLSDRFSAERPKGSFSTLEIQRTEQGDSAMYLCASSLVWSGRPYEQYFGPGTRLTVT.

This clone was picked up one time. The genes are TRBV29-1 and TRBJ2-1; a weak D match, TRBD2 (6 bases). The CDR3 spans 16 residues. The germline V gene has CDR1 SQVTM and CDR2 ANQGSEA. V was clipped by 4 bases and J by 0 bases, with 16 bases between them. In DNA, the CDR3 is TGCAGCGTTGGGAGTAGCGGAACTAGCTCCTACAATGAGCAGTTCTTC. It yields the protein CSVGSSGTSSYNEQFF.

V gene TRBV19 combines with J gene TRBJ1-2; 10 positions match TRBD1. V lost 5 bases and J lost 4; bases outside the gene matches: 10. Germline values: CDR1 LNHDA, CDR2 SQIVND (reference sequence). The CDR3 is 16 amino acids. This chain's CDR3 is CASSGPGQGTPYGYTF. For the CDR3, the DNA is TGTGCCAGTAGTGGACCGGGACAGGGGACCCCCTATGGCTACACCTTC.

This CDR3 is CAWSLGQGDYGYTF. The CDR3 DNA reads TGTGCCTGGAGTTTGGGACAGGGGGACTATGGCTACACCTTC. The rearrangement joins TRBV30 to TRBJ1-2; 11 bases fit TRBD1. Germline CDR1 GTSNPN, CDR2 SVGIG (reference sequence). V shed 2 bases, J shed 3 bases, and the junction held 2 bases outside the gene matches. CDR3 length equals 14 residues. Filled out from reference TRBV30 and TRBJ1-2, the complete variable domain reads SQTIHQWPATLVQPVGSPLSLECTVEGTSNPNLYWYRQAAGRGLQLLFYSVGIGQISSEVPQNLSASRPQDRQFILSSKKLLLSDSGFYLCAWSLGQGDYGYTFGSGTRLTVV.

V usage is TRBV5-6 and J usage is TRBJ2-1; the D gene is possibly TRBD2 (6 bases). The germline V and J ends were trimmed by 6 bases and 0 bases, with 16 bases remaining between them. Germline CDR1 SGHDT, CDR2 YYEEEE. CDR3 length: 16 amino acids. The CDR3 DNA follows: TGTGCCAGCACCGGATACGGGAGAGGCTCCTACAATGAGCAGTTCTTC. Translation: CASTGYGRGSYNEQFF.

The chain uses TRBV4-1 and TRBJ1-4, with 8 bases lining up with TRBD1. Germline assignment: CDR1 MGHRA and CDR2 YSYEKL. The CDR3 runs to 16 residues. Losses at the gene ends were 0 bases for V and 7 bases for J; bases not matched to a gene: 7. This CDR3 is CASSQDVRGLFEKLFF. In DNA form, the CDR3 reads TGCGCCAGCAGCCAAGATGTCAGGGGGCTTTTTGAAAAACTGTTTTTT.

This sequence joins TRBV25-1 and TRBJ2-2; D may be TRBD2 (6 bases). The germline V and J ends were trimmed by 1 base and 8 bases, with 23 bases remaining between them. Looked up from germline, CDR1 is MGHDK and CDR2 is SYGVNS. The length of the CDR3 is 18 residues. The CDR3 nucleotides are TGTGCCAGCAGTGAATTAAGCGGGCAGGGTGCGCCGGCGGGGGAGCTGTTTTTT. Protein product: CASSELSGQGAPAGELFF. Full variable domain (rest looked up from reference TRBV25-1 and TRBJ2-2): EADIYQTPRYLVIGTGKKITLECSQTMGHDKMYWYQQDPGMELHLIHYSYGVNSTEKGDLSSESTVSRIRTEHFPLTLESARPSHTSQYLCASSELSGQGAPAGELFFGEGSRLTVL.

Concerning this clone itself: The same CDR3 arises from other DNA sequences in this sample as well. The rearrangement joins TRBV19 to TRBJ2-1; 11 positions agree with TRBD2. This CDR3 spans 15 amino acids. Per the germline V gene, CDR1 is LNHDA and CDR2 is SQIVND (reference sequence). The V segment lost 6 bases and the J segment 5 bases; nucleotides outside the gene matches: 6. The chain's CDR3 is CASSTTSGTNNEQFF. In DNA, the CDR3 is TGTGCCAGTAGCACGACTAGCGGGACAAACAATGAGCAGTTCTTC. Full variable domain (missing parts from reference TRBV19 and TRBJ2-1): DGGITQSPKYLFRKEGQNVTLSCEQNLNHDAMYWYRQDPGQGLRLIYYSQIVNDFQKGDIAEGYSVSREKKESFPLTVTSAQKNPTAFYLCASSTTSGTNNEQFFGPGTRLTVL.

The genes are TRBV11-2 and TRBJ2-1; 7 bases agree with TRBD2. After removal of 0 bases from V and 3 bases from J, the junction contained 5 bases not matched to a gene. The CDR3 is 16 residues long. Looked up from germline, CDR1 is SGHAT and CDR2 is FQNNGV. The DNA of the CDR3 is TGTGCCAGCAGCTTAGAAGCTACGGGAGGCTACAATGAGCAGTTCTTC. Protein product: CASSLEATGGYNEQFF.

The count of this clone is one. This sequence joins TRBV5-5 and TRBJ1-1, with no clear D. V shed 2 bases and J shed 11 bases, with 13 bases lying between them. Germline loops: CDR1 SGHKS, CDR2 YYEKEE (reference sequence). This CDR3 spans 12 amino acids. The CDR3 reads CASSFRHAQAFF. CDR3 sequence (DNA): TGTGCCAGCAGCTTCCGTCATGCTCAGGCTTTCTTT.

The chain uses TRBV6-5 and TRBJ1-1; 8 bases map to TRBD1. This CDR3 has 13 residues. Germline CDR1 MNHEY, CDR2 SVGAGI. V lost 6 bases and J lost 4; bases outside the gene matches: 4. The CDR3 region is CASRGQGITEAFF. CDR3 in DNA: TGTGCCAGCAGAGGACAGGGAATCACTGAAGCTTTCTTT.

The rearrangement links TRBV6-1 to TRBJ1-2; D is uncertain. Germline-derived CDR1 and CDR2 are MNHNS and SASEGT. This CDR3 region has 12 residues. The V end was cut by 4 bases, the J end by 3 bases, with 6 bases between. CDR3 sequence reads: CASSVQDYGYTF. In DNA form, the CDR3 reads TGTGCCAGCAGTGTACAAGACTATGGCTACACCTTC.

Worth noting for this clone: Other nucleotide sequences from this sample produce the same CDR3. The gene calls are TRBV27 and TRBJ2-3; possible D gene TRBD2, 5 bases. Germline V gene sequence: CDR1 MNHEY, CDR2 SMNVEV (reference sequence). The CDR3 contains 14 residues. The ends were cut back, 3 bases at V and 4 bases at J, with 11 bases in the middle. The chain's CDR3 is CASSLKGGADTQYF. The CDR3 DNA sequence: TGTGCCAGCAGTTTGAAAGGAGGCGCAGATACGCAGTATTTT.

The J gene is TRBJ1-3, the V gene TRBV4-1; maybe TRBD1 (6 bases). Trimming stripped 1 base from V and 5 bases from J, with 12 bases between. Per germline, CDR1 MGHRA and CDR2 YSYEKL. The CDR3 runs 15 residues. The DNA of the CDR3 is TGCGCCAGCAGCCAAGTCCGGGACACACGAAACACCATATATTTT. It yields the protein CASSQVRDTRNTIYF.

The J gene is TRBJ2-7, the V gene TRBV19, with 7 bases matching TRBD1. The CDR3 has 14 amino acids. Germline values: CDR1 LNHDA, CDR2 SQIVND (reference sequence). V was clipped by 4 bases and J by 2 bases; unmatched bases: 5. CDR3 sequence (DNA): TGTGCCAGTAGTACCTGGGACAGACCCTACGAGCAGTACTTC. It specifies CASSTWDRPYEQYF.

This clone was found once. The rearrangement links TRBV5-4 to TRBJ2-2; 8 nucleotides agree with TRBD2. Per germline, CDR1 SGHNT and CDR2 YYREEE (reference sequence). V gave up 3 bases and J gave up 4 bases; unmatched junction bases: 8. The CDR3 length is 16 residues. For the CDR3, the DNA is TGTGCCAGCAGCTCCGGGAGGGATGGACGCACCGGGGAGCTGTTTTTT. Amino acids: CASSSGRDGRTGELFF.

The chain combines TRBV27 with TRBJ2-1; maybe TRBD2 (5 bases). In germline, CDR1 is MNHEY, CDR2 SMNVEV (reference sequence). The ends were cut back, 4 bases at V and 8 bases at J, with 24 bases in the middle. This CDR3 has 17 residues. The CDR3 coding sequence is TGTGCCAGCAGTTCGCCCCTAGCCCCAAAAGAGAGTGATGAGCAGTTCTTC. Its protein product is CASSSPLAPKESDEQFF.

The rearrangement links TRBV5-1 to TRBJ1-4; D is perhaps TRBD1 (6 bases). Germline CDR1 is SGHRS and CDR2 is YFSETQ. With 1 base removed from V and 4 bases from J, the gap between germline ends came to 14 bases. This CDR3 has 16 residues. The CDR3 sequence is CASSLKSRTDNEKLFF. In nucleotides, the CDR3 is TGCGCCAGCAGCTTGAAGTCCCGGACAGATAATGAAAAACTGTTTTTT. Full variable domain (missing parts from reference TRBV5-1 and TRBJ1-4): KAGVTQTPRYLIKTRGQQVTLSCSPISGHRSVSWYQQTPGQGLQFLFEYFSETQRNKGNFPGRFSGRQFSNSRSEMNVSTLELGDSALYLCASSLKSRTDNEKLFFGSGTQLSVL.

The V gene is TRBV9, the J gene TRBJ2-1; no clear D. This CDR3 is built from 15 residues. Germline values: CDR1 SGDLS, CDR2 YYNGEE. The V gene lost 0 bases and the J gene lost 1 base, with 8 bases spanning the gap. The CDR3 DNA sequence: TGTGCCAGCAGCGTAGAGGCGGCTTCCTACAATGAGCAGTTCTTC. This gives the protein CASSVEAASYNEQFF.

This clone was found once. The chain couples TRBV7-2 to TRBJ2-5; D gene uncertain. Trimming shortened V by 5 bases and J by 4 bases, and 8 bases separated the two germline ends. This CDR3 contains 12 residues. Germline V gene data show CDR1 as SGHTA and CDR2 as FQGNSA. The CDR3 loop is CASSHGGETQYF. DNA for the CDR3: TGTGCCAGCAGCCACGGCGGAGAGACCCAGTACTTC.

The rearrangement uses TRBV7-8 and TRBJ1-1; D is unclear. The germline gives CDR1 SGHVS, CDR2 FQNEAQ. V lost 1 base and J lost 4, with 16 bases in between. The CDR3 has 16 amino acids. The CDR3 here is CASSLGFRKSSTEAFF. CDR3 bases: TGTGCCAGCAGCTTAGGTTTCAGGAAAAGTAGCACTGAAGCTTTCTTT.

This chain connects TRBV5-1 to TRBJ1-2, with TRBD1 matching 9 bases. CDR1 is SGHRS, CDR2 YFSETQ, per germline. After removal of 5 bases from V and 7 bases from J, the junction contained 12 bases not matched to a gene. CDR3 size: 15 residues. This chain's CDR3 is CASRPGYRGHRGYTF. The CDR3, as DNA: TGCGCCAGCAGGCCCGGTTACAGGGGGCACCGTGGCTACACCTTC.

This clone has a handful of counts. This chain links TRBV4-2 with TRBJ2-1; 10 positions agree with TRBD2. The CDR3 loop spans 16 amino acids. With 1 base clipped from V and 6 bases from J, the junction kept 6 bases outside the gene matches. Germline V gene lookup returns CDR1 LGHNA and CDR2 YNFKEQ. The CDR3 protein is CASSQGPSGSGNEQFF. The CDR3 bases are TGTGCCAGCAGCCAAGGCCCTAGCGGGAGCGGCAATGAGCAGTTCTTC.

The chain carries TRBV15 and TRBJ1-3, with TRBD1 identical over 7 bases. Germline CDR1 is LNHNV and CDR2 is YYDKDF (reference sequence). The junction had 8 bases not matched to a gene; V was cut back by 5 bases and J by 4 bases. CDR3 length: 15 residues. The CDR3 reads CATSHRGTWGNTIYF. CDR3 DNA sequence: TGTGCCACCAGCCACAGGGGAACGTGGGGAAACACCATATATTTT.

J is TRBJ2-5 and V is TRBV5-1; D is uncertain. The germline V gene has CDR1 SGHRS and CDR2 YFSETQ. The CDR3 length is 13 residues. V was pared by 2 bases and J by 4 bases, with 9 bases between. CDR3 amino acids: CASSFSSRETQYF. CDR3 DNA sequence: TGCGCCAGCAGCTTTTCTAGTCGAGAGACCCAGTACTTC. Full variable domain (remainder filled in from reference TRBV5-1 and TRBJ2-5): KAGVTQTPRYLIKTRGQQVTLSCSPISGHRSVSWYQQTPGQGLQFLFEYFSETQRNKGNFPGRFSGRQFSNSRSEMNVSTLELGDSALYLCASSFSSRETQYFGPGTRLLVL.

The chain couples TRBV11-2 to TRBJ1-6; 8 bases fit TRBD1. Germline V gives CDR1 SGHAT, CDR2 FQNNGV. The CDR3 has 17 residues. The V segment lost 4 bases and the J segment 4 bases; nucleotides outside the gene matches: 9. The CDR3 DNA reads TGTGCCAGCAGCTCCTTGGGCAGGGGGCAATATAATTCACCCCTCCACTTT. Translating gives CASSSLGRGQYNSPLHF. Drawing the rest from reference TRBV11-2 and TRBJ1-6, the complete variable domain is EAGVAQSPRYKIIEKRQSVAFWCNPISGHATLYWYQQILGQGPKLLIQFQNNGVVDDSQLPKDRFSAERLKGVDSTLKIQPAKLEDSAVYLCASSSLGRGQYNSPLHFGNGTRLTVT.

The chain combines TRBV6-1 with TRBJ1-4, with 9 bases identical to TRBD1. CDR1 is MNHNS, CDR2 SASEGT, per germline. Germline trimming cut 4 bases from V and 8 bases from J; bases unmatched to any gene: 8. The CDR3 runs to 15 residues. Here the CDR3 reads CASSGQGGYREKLFF. CDR3 sequence (DNA): TGTGCCAGCAGTGGACAGGGGGGGTATCGGGAAAAACTGTTTTTT.

The chain combines TRBV5-6 with TRBJ1-1; TRBD1 is a possible D gene (6 bases). The germline CDR1 and CDR2 sequences are SGHDT and YYEEEE. Trimming took off 0 bases at V and 4 bases at J, with 16 bases between the two ends. The CDR3 spans 16 residues. The chain's CDR3 is CASSLGGGGPGTEAFF. CDR3 in DNA: TGTGCCAGCAGCTTGGGAGGCGGGGGCCCGGGCACTGAAGCTTTCTTT.

The V and J genes are TRBV18 and TRBJ1-4; 10 nucleotides line up with TRBD1. This CDR3 spans 17 amino acids. V was clipped by 2 bases and J by 2 bases; unmatched bases: 5. Germline V gives CDR1 KGHSH, CDR2 LQKENI. In DNA form, the CDR3 reads TGTGCCAGCTCACCAATGGGACAGGGGCTCACTAATGAAAAACTGTTTTTT. Protein product: CASSPMGQGLTNEKLFF.

The chain couples TRBV2 to TRBJ2-5; D is unresolved. Trimming took off 4 bases at V and 5 bases at J, with 5 bases between the two ends. This CDR3 region has 11 residues. CDR1 SNHLY and CDR2 FYNNEI come from the germline V gene. CDR3 residues: CASSAQETQYF. The CDR3 DNA reads TGTGCCAGCAGTGCGCAGGAGACCCAGTACTTC.